This is a list of T cell receptor beta chains from one sample in a study of tumor-infiltrating lymphocytes in primary liver carcinoma. Via MiXCR, TCRdb re-called the multiplex PCR reads, giving one row per CDR3 protein. The repertoire holds 40,000 to 60,000 distinct CDR3 sequences, about three quarters seen once, with approximately 25% in the top ten. The sequencing input was liver tumor tissue from sampling region 3. These receptors all stem from a man aged 40-55 years with primary liver carcinoma and hepatitis B virus infection. The CDR3 runs from the conserved cysteine through the conserved F or W. Each record gives: J gene, V gene, CDR3 protein.

>TRBJ2-7|TRBV6-6
CANSYSTPSRSNEQYF
>TRBJ2-3|TRBV6-6
CASSHLGVRTDTQYF
>TRBJ1-1|TRBV7-9
CPSSPPFWTDSGTEAFF
>TRBJ2-5|TRBV28
CASSFGTVQETQYF
>TRBJ1-4|TRBV4-1
CASSLKPGGYNEKLFF
>TRBJ2-7|TRBV10-1
CASSESRGMYEQYF
>TRBJ1-1|TRBV7-9
CASSPRRGWNTEAFF
>TRBJ1-3|TRBV7-9
CASSLGRDRGPAGNTVYF
>TRBJ1-2|TRBV29-1
CNVEAVGAHYGYTF
>TRBJ2-7|TRBV11-2
CASSLGVGTGYEHYF
>TRBJ2-1|TRBV7-9
CASRLGLAYNEQFF
>TRBJ2-5|TRBV5-5
CASNLVLAGGYQETQYF
>TRBJ2-1|TRBV11-1
CASSSPRQGTYNEQLF
>TRBJ2-2|TRBV7-3
CASSLTAGRVAGKLFF
>TRBJ2-1|TRBV28
CAGSLHYGLASVDEQFF
>TRBJ2-2|TRBV11-2
CASSLVRTYPGTWELLF
>TRBJ2-3|TRBV29-1
CSASPLSAESTDRQYF
>TRBJ2-2|TRBV6-1
CASSDLSHTGELVF
>TRBJ2-3|TRBV29-1
CSAAGAATQYF
>TRBJ2-6|TRBV10-2
CASSALPSGSLSGANVLTF
>TRBJ1-1|TRBV11-2
CASNTAGSVTEAFF
>TRBJ1-6|TRBV6-5
CAISSRPGPNSPLHF
>TRBJ1-1|TRBV5-1
CASSRMDRNTEAFF
>TRBJ1-6|TRBV6-5
CASSHEEDPPLHF
>TRBJ2-5|TRBV6-6
CASGWGAKETQYF
>TRBJ2-2|TRBV11-2
CTTGQGNTGELSF
>TRBJ2-1|TRBV6-2/TRBV6-3
CAGSYAGTFYNEQFF
>TRBJ2-1|TRBV5-6
CASRLGAVDNEQFF
>TRBJ2-3|TRBV7-8
CASSLVQAGGPHDMQYF
>TRBJ2-7|TRBV5-1
CASKRDTTYEQYF
>TRBJ2-1|TRBV11-1
CASSLGLAGEVGNEKFF
>TRBJ2-7|TRBV6-1
CASSEAASERGEHYF
>TRBJ2-3|TRBV29-1
CSLKTGGTDRQYF
>TRBJ2-7|TRBV11-2
CVSSSLQVEHYF
>TRBJ2-3|TRBV6-5
CASCYSTVATRPQYF
>TRBJ2-7|TRBV28
CVSSSPLTTFGSEQYF
>TRBJ1-1|TRBV7-9
CASTGSGGSYTEAFF
>TRBJ2-5|TRBV28
CASRPETQETQYF
>TRBJ2-7|TRBV5-5
CASSTGQGSEQYF
>TRBJ2-5|TRBV14
CASSRDLRDRGETQYF
>TRBJ2-7|TRBV5-1
CASSTSGGATYEQYF
>TRBJ1-5|TRBV7-9
CASSNTEIQPQHF
>TRBJ2-2|TRBV5-1
CASSLGANTGRLFF